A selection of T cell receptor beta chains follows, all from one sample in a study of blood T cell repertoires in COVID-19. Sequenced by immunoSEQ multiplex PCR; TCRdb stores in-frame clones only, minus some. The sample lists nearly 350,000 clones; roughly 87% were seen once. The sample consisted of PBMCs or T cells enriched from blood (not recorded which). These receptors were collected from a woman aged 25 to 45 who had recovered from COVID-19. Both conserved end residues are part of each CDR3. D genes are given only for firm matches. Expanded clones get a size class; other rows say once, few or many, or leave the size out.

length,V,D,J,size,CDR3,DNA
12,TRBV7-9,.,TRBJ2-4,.,CASSLGARGPRF,TGTGCCAGCAGCTTAGGGGCGCGGGGGCCTCGCTTC
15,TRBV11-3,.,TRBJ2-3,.,CASSNGTRDTDTQYF,TGTGCCAGCAGCAACGGGACAAGAGACACAGATACGCAGTATTTT
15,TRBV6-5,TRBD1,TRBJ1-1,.,CASIRPGQGWTEAFF,TGTGCCAGCATACGACCGGGACAGGGGTGGACTGAAGCTTTCTTT
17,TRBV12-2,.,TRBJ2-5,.,CASRLARGPRLKETQYF,TGTGCAAGTCGCTTAGCGCGGGGGCCCAGACTAAAAGAGACCCAGTACTTC
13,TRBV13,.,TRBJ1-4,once,CASSLRDIEKLFF,TGTGCCAGCAGCTTAAGGGACATTGAAAAACTGTTTTTT
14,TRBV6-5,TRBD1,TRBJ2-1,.,CASSAGTVWHEQFF,TGTGCCAGCAGCGCCGGGACAGTTTGGCATGAGCAGTTCTTC
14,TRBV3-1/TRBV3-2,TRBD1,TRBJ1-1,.,CASSQGQGKTEAFF,TGTGCCAGCAGCCAAGGACAGGGGAAGACTGAAGCTTTCTTT
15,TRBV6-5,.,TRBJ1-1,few,CASSPPAVGNTEAFF,TGTGCCAGCAGCCCACCGGCGGTGGGGAACACTGAAGCTTTCTTT
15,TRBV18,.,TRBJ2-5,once,CASSPNLGAQETQYF,TGTGCCAGCTCACCAAATTTAGGGGCCCAAGAGACCCAGTACTTC
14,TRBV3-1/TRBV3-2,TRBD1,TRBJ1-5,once,CASSLTGSDQPQHF,TGTGCCAGCAGCCTGACAGGGAGTGATCAGCCCCAGCATTTT
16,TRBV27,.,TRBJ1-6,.,CASSPPASSYNSPLHF,TGTGCCAGCAGCCCTCCCGCCAGCTCCTATAATTCACCCCTCCACTTT
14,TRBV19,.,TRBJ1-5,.,CASRRDYRPQPQHF,TGTGCCAGTAGAAGGGACTATCGGCCTCAGCCCCAGCATTTT
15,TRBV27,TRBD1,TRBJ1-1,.,CASSPGQALNTEAFF,TGTGCCAGCAGCCCCGGACAGGCACTGAACACTGAAGCTTTCTTT
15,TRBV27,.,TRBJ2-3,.,CASSLGGTGSDTQYF,TGTGCCAGCAGTTTAGGCGGAACGGGGTCAGATACGCAGTATTTT
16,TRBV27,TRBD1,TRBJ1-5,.,CASSKLGGQGLQPQHF,TGTGCCAGCAGCAAATTGGGGGGACAGGGCTTACAGCCCCAGCATTTT
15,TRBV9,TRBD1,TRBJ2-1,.,CASSLRQGGGNEQFF,TGTGCCAGCAGCTTGAGACAGGGTGGAGGCAATGAGCAGTTCTTC
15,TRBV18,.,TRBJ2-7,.,CASSPYDLPEYEQYF,TGTGCCAGCTCACCGTATGATCTGCCGGAGTACGAGCAGTACTTC
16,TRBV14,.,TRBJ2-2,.,CASSRKGRENTGELFF,TGTGCCAGCAGCCGTAAGGGGCGGGAAAACACCGGGGAGCTGTTTTTT
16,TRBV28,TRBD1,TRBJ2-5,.,CASSRDRVSVEETQYF,TGTGCCAGCAGTCGGGACAGGGTATCGGTGGAAGAGACCCAGTACTTC
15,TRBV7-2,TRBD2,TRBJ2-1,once,CASSLASGTSNEQFF,TGTGCCAGCAGCTTAGCTAGCGGGACGTCCAATGAGCAGTTCTTC
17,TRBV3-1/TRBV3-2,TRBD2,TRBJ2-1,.,CASSQEEAGDSYNEQFF,TGTGCCAGCAGCCAAGAGGAAGCGGGGGACTCCTACAATGAGCAGTTCTTC
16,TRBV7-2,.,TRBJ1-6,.,CASSLNRFGNNSPLHF,TGTGCCAGCAGCCTCAACAGATTCGGAAATAATTCACCCCTCCACTTT
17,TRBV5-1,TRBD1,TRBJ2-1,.,CASSLVVTGGSYNEQFF,TGCGCCAGCAGCTTGGTGGTGACAGGGGGCTCCTACAATGAGCAGTTCTTC
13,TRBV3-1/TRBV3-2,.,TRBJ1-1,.,CASSQGADTEAFF,TGTGCCAGCAGCCAAGGAGCGGACACTGAAGCTTTCTTT
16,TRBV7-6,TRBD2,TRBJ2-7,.,CASSLASVAGTYEQYF,TGTGCCAGCAGCTTAGCGTCAGTAGCGGGGACCTACGAGCAGTACTTC
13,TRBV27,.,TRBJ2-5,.,CASSLFSGETQYF,TGTGCCAGCAGTTTATTTTCTGGCGAGACCCAGTACTTC
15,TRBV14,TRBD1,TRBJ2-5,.,CASSPKQGLGETQYF,TGTGCCAGCAGCCCGAAACAGGGGCTAGGGGAGACCCAGTACTTC
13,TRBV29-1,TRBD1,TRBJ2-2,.,CSVVSQGVGELFF,TGCAGCGTTGTGTCCCAGGGGGTCGGGGAGCTGTTTTTT
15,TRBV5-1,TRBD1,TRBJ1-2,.,CASRTSRDRDYGYTF,TGCGCCAGCCGAACCTCACGGGACAGAGACTATGGCTACACCTTC
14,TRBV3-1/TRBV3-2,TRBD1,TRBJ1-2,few,CASSLRQGGYGYTF,TGTGCCAGCAGCCTACGACAGGGGGGCTATGGCTACACCTTC
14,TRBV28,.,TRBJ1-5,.,CASSLVAAFEPQHF,TGTGCCAGCAGTTTAGTGGCGGCCTTTGAGCCCCAGCATTTT
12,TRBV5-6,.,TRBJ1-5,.,CASSTGNQPQHF,TGTGCCAGCAGCACAGGGAATCAGCCCCAGCATTTT
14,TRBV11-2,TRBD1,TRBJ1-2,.,CASSSQTGGYGYTF,TGTGCCAGCAGCTCCCAAACAGGGGGCTATGGCTACACCTTC
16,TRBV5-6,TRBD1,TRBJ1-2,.,CASSFITTGGTNGYTF,TGTGCCAGCAGCTTTATCACGACAGGGGGAACGAATGGCTACACCTTC
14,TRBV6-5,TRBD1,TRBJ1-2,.,CASSPTGGNYFYTF,TGTGCCAGCAGTCCGACAGGGGGCAATTACTTCTACACCTTC
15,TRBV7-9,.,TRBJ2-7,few,CASSLALSPGDEQYF,TGTGCCAGCAGCTTAGCGTTATCCCCCGGGGACGAGCAGTACTTC
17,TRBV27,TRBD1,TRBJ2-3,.,CASSSLLTGGITDTQYF,TGTGCCAGCAGTTCCCTCTTAACAGGGGGAATCACAGATACGCAGTATTTT
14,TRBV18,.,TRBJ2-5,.,CASSPGQEQETQYF,TGTGCCAGCTCACCAGGGCAAGAGCAAGAGACCCAGTACTTC
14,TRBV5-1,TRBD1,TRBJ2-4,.,CASSPPGGGNIQYF,TGCGCCAGCAGCCCACCAGGGGGCGGGAACATTCAGTACTTC
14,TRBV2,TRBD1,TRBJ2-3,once,CASRRDRGADTQYF,TGTGCCAGCAGAAGGGACAGGGGTGCAGATACGCAGTATTTT
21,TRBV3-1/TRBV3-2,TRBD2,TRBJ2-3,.,CASSPWVSGGAGSHKPDTQYF,TGTGCCAGCAGCCCCTGGGTTAGCGGGGGGGCCGGGTCACACAAGCCGGATACGCAGTATTTT
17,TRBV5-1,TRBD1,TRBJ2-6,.,CASSLGQGDTGANVLTF,TGCGCCAGCAGCTTAGGCCAGGGGGACACTGGGGCCAACGTCCTGACTTTC
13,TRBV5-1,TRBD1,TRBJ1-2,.,CASQGDRFYGYTF,TGCGCCAGCCAGGGGGACAGGTTCTATGGCTACACCTTC
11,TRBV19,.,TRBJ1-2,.,CASREGNGYTF,TGTGCCAGTAGGGAGGGGAACGGCTACACCTTC
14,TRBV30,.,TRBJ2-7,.,CAWSVTGVGYEQYF,TGTGCCTGGAGTGTAACCGGGGTTGGTTACGAGCAGTACTTC
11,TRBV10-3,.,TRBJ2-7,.,CAISGRGEQYF,TGTGCCATCAGCGGACGGGGCGAGCAGTACTTC
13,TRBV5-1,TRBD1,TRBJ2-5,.,CASSGQGSETQYF,TGCGCCAGCAGCGGACAGGGAAGCGAGACCCAGTACTTC
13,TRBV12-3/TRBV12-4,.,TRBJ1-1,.,CASSLALTAEAFF,TGTGCCAGCAGTTTAGCACTGACAGCTGAAGCTTTCTTT
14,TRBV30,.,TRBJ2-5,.,CAATGPQGTETQYF,TGTGCCGCGACTGGCCCACAGGGGACTGAGACCCAGTACTTC
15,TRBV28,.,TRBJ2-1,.,CASSSGGTSYNEQFF,TGTGCCAGCAGTTCCGGCGGAACCTCCTACAATGAGCAGTTCTTC
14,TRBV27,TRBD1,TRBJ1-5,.,CASSPQTGYQPQHF,TGTGCCAGCAGTCCCCAGACAGGGTACCAGCCCCAGCATTTT
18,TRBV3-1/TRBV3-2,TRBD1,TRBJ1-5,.,CASSQGIVSSGGYQPQHF,TGTGCCAGCAGCCAAGGAATAGTAAGCTCAGGGGGCTATCAGCCCCAGCATTTT
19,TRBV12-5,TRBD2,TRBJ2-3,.,CASGLSRLAGGSSTDTQYF,TGTGCTAGTGGTTTGTCCCGGCTAGCGGGGGGGTCTAGCACAGATACGCAGTATTTT
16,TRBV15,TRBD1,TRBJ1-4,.,CATSRDKGDRNEKLFF,TGTGCCACCAGCAGAGACAAAGGGGACAGAAATGAAAAACTGTTTTTT
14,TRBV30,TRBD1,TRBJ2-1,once,CARSTGGVKDEQFF,TGTGCCCGATCCACAGGGGGCGTAAAGGATGAGCAGTTCTTC
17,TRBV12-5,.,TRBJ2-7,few,CASGRRDAGEASYEQYF,TGTGCTAGTGGCAGACGGGATGCTGGGGAGGCCTCCTACGAGCAGTACTTC
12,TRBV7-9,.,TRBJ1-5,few,CASSLREQPQHF,TGTGCCAGCAGCTTAAGGGAGCAGCCCCAGCATTTT
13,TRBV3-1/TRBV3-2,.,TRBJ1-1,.,CASSLQMNTEAFF,TGTGCCAGCAGCCTACAGATGAACACTGAAGCTTTCTTT
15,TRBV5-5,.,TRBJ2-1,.,CASSLGFSGIGEQFF,TGTGCCAGCAGCTTGGGGTTTTCAGGGATTGGTGAGCAGTTCTTC
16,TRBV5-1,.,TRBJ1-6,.,CASSSDPQTGNSPLHF,TGCGCCAGCAGCTCCGACCCGCAAACGGGTAATTCACCCCTCCACTTT